The 13 T cell receptor beta chains presented below share a single source sample, sequenced in a study of technical replicates of blood from several donors. Assay: immunoSEQ multiplex PCR; the TCRdb copy retains only in-frame clones and omits some. The table records tens of thousands of clones, roughly nine tenths of them present only once. The sequencing input was T cells isolated from PBMCs. Source of these receptors: a human donor in good health. Some clones in this sample may be carry-over from other donors' samples.

This chain joins TRBV7-9 and TRBJ1-2; D is uncertain. The germline V gene encodes CDR1 SEHNR and CDR2 FQNEAQ (reference sequence). This CDR3 is 14 amino acids long. V dropped 5 bases and J dropped 8 bases, with 18 bases sitting between them. For the CDR3, the DNA is TGTGCCAGCAGCCGCAATCGGGAAATGCGCGGCTACACCTTC. Protein product: CASSRNREMRGYTF.

This clone was seen a few times. This rearrangement joins TRBV7-3 to TRBJ1-2; TRBD1 aligns across 7 bases. CDR3 length: 17 amino acids. Germline V lookup: CDR1 SGHTA, CDR2 FQGTGA. Trimming cost V 4 bases and J 0 bases; bases outside gene matches: 11. For the CDR3, the DNA is TGTGCCAGCAGCTCCTCTGGAAACAGGGGTACTAACTATGGCTACACCTTC. It specifies CASSSSGNRGTNYGYTF.

The chain carries TRBV6-5 and TRBJ2-2; TRBD1 aligns across 8 bases. The CDR3 has 15 amino acids. Germline lookup yields CDR1 MNHEY and CDR2 SVGAGI. Germline trimming cut 7 bases from V and 3 bases from J; bases unmatched to any gene: 7. The CDR3 DNA sequence: TGTGCCAGCAACAACGACAGGGGACACACCGGGGAGCTGTTTTTT. As protein: CASNNDRGHTGELFF.

The rearrangement joins TRBV4-1 to TRBJ1-1; weak D call: TRBD1 (5 bases). CDR1 and CDR2 from the germline V gene are MGHRA and YSYEKL. Trimming shortened V by 0 bases and J by 5 bases, and 7 bases separated the two germline ends. The CDR3 is made up of 13 amino acids. The CDR3: CASSQDGGTEAFF. The CDR3 coding sequence is TGCGCCAGCAGCCAAGACGGGGGGACTGAAGCTTTCTTT.

The genes are TRBV10-2 and TRBJ2-1; 12 bases line up with TRBD2. From germline, CDR1 is WSHSY and CDR2 SAAADI. This CDR3 is 15 amino acids long. V trimming: 6 bases; J trimming: 5 bases; junction bases outside the gene matches: 5. CDR3 loop: CASRASGRANNEQFF. The DNA of the CDR3 is TGCGCCAGCAGGGCTAGCGGGAGGGCCAACAATGAGCAGTTCTTC.

The rearrangement joins TRBV25-1 to TRBJ1-2, with 8 bases lining up with TRBD1. J was trimmed by 8 bases and V by 8 bases; bases with no gene match: 10. Germline-derived CDR1 and CDR2 are MGHDK and SYGVNS. The CDR3 runs 13 residues. CDR3: CASSRQGTGGYTF. DNA for the CDR3: TGTGCCAGCTCAAGACAGGGGACGGGGGGCTACACCTTC.

The V call is TRBV7-7, the J call TRBJ2-5; 12 bases agree with TRBD1. V shed 4 bases, J shed 5 bases, and the junction held 5 bases outside the gene matches. Germline CDR1 is SSHAT and CDR2 is FNYEAQ (reference sequence). The CDR3 runs to 15 residues. The CDR3 region has the DNA TGTGCCAGCAGCTCCGGGACAGGGGGCCGTGAGACCCAGTACTTC. Translation: CASSSGTGGRETQYF.

This clone was seen only once. The J gene is TRBJ1-1, the V gene TRBV5-1, with a weak D call TRBD1 (5 bases). The CDR3 runs 15 residues. V shed 3 bases and J shed 3 bases, with 15 bases lying between them. The germline gives CDR1 SGHRS, CDR2 YFSETQ. CDR3 sequence: CASSSLGGADTEAFF. DNA for the CDR3: TGCGCCAGCAGCTCCTTAGGAGGGGCCGACACTGAAGCTTTCTTT.

The chain uses TRBV6-1 and TRBJ2-3, with 14 bases matching TRBD2. The CDR3 loop spans 19 amino acids. With V trimmed by 2 bases and J by 4 bases, 11 bases remained unmatched. The V gene's germline CDR1 is MNHNS and CDR2 SASEGT. DNA for the CDR3: TGTGCCAGCAGTGAAAGACTAGCGGGAGGGATGCACAAGGCAGATACGCAGTATTTT. Translating it yields CASSERLAGGMHKADTQYF.

The chain recombines TRBV19 with TRBJ2-7; 9 bases agree with TRBD1. Germline V lookup: CDR1 LNHDA, CDR2 SQIVND (reference sequence). The length of the CDR3 is 13 residues. Losses at the gene ends were 7 bases for V and 7 bases for J; bases not matched to a gene: 8. The CDR3 region is CASKGQGSGEQYF. The CDR3 DNA reads as TGTGCCAGTAAAGGACAGGGGTCGGGGGAGCAGTACTTC. Full variable domain (outside the CDR3, taken from reference TRBV19 and TRBJ2-7): DGGITQSPKYLFRKEGQNVTLSCEQNLNHDAMYWYRQDPGQGLRLIYYSQIVNDFQKGDIAEGYSVSREKKESFPLTVTSAQKNPTAFYLCASKGQGSGEQYFGPGTRLTVT.

J is TRBJ2-6 and V is TRBV27; 10 bases agree with TRBD1. CDR1 and CDR2 from the germline V gene are MNHEY and SMNVEV (reference sequence). V lost 2 bases to trimming and J lost 0 bases; unmatched junction nucleotides: 4. This CDR3 contains 18 residues. Written as DNA, the CDR3 is TGTGCCAGCAGTTTACTGACAGGGGGCCGCTCTGGGGCCAACGTCCTGACTTTC. Translated, it gives CASSLLTGGRSGANVLTF. Supplemented by reference TRBV27 and TRBJ2-6, the full variable domain reads EAQVTQNPRYLITVTGKKLTVTCSQNMNHEYMSWYRQDPGLGLRQIYYSMNVEVTDKGDVPEGYKVSRKEKRNFPLILESPSPNQTSLYFCASSLLTGGRSGANVLTFGAGSRLTVL.

The chain couples TRBV11-3 to TRBJ2-5; D is unclear. Per the germline V gene, CDR1 is SGHNT and CDR2 is YENEEA. V gave up 0 bases and J gave up 5 bases, with 7 bases separating them. The length of the CDR3 is 13 residues. Here the CDR3 reads CASSLDSWETQYF. CDR3 nucleotide sequence: TGTGCCAGCAGCTTAGATAGTTGGGAGACCCAGTACTTC.

The rearrangement joins TRBV6-1 to TRBJ2-7; D possibly corresponds to TRBD1 (7 bases). Germline V gene sequence: CDR1 MNHNS, CDR2 SASEGT. The CDR3 totals 13 residues. V lost 9 bases to trimming and J lost 4 bases, with 16 bases between them. Written as DNA, the CDR3 is TGTGCCAGTCTGACCCCAGGGGGGTACGAGCAGTACTTC. This encodes CASLTPGGYEQYF.